The 4 T cell receptor beta chains below were found in one sample sequenced in a study of response to subunit inactivated influenza vaccine. MiXCR, run by TCRdb on the RT-PCR reads, gives a single entry per CDR3 protein. The table includes 650,000 to 850,000 distinct CDR3 sequences, approximately 15% detected once. The sample consisted of PBMCs from blood, taken approximately 15 days before vaccination. The origin of the receptors is a man in his forties or fifties who received an inactivated influenza vaccine.

This chain links TRBV20-1 with TRBJ2-5; D is undetermined. The length of the CDR3 is 13 residues. In germline, CDR1 is DFQATT, CDR2 SNEGSKA (reference sequence). The V and J ends lost 0 bases and 3 bases respectively, with 8 bases between them. The CDR3 sequence is CSARDLSKETQYF. Written as DNA, the CDR3 is TGCAGTGCTAGAGATCTGAGTAAAGAGACCCAGTACTTC.

This clonotype was counted between two and nine times. The V call is TRBV9, the J call TRBJ2-7; TRBD1 aligns across 7 bases. Germline V gene lookup returns CDR1 SGDLS and CDR2 YYNGEE. The CDR3 is 16 amino acids. The junction had 9 bases not matched to a gene; V was cut back by 0 bases and J by 3 bases. CDR3: CASSVVPQGGFYEQYF. The CDR3 region has the DNA TGTGCCAGCAGCGTAGTCCCCCAAGGGGGCTTCTACGAGCAGTACTTC.

This clonotype turned up a few times. This chain uses TRBV10-3 with TRBJ2-2; D is perhaps TRBD1 or TRBD2 (5 bases each). The V gene lost 4 bases and the J gene lost 7 bases, with 19 bases spanning the gap. The germline gives CDR1 ENHRY, CDR2 SYGVKD. CDR3 length: 16 amino acids. CDR3 loop: CAISGAFVGDGGELFF. CDR3 DNA: TGTGCCATCAGTGGGGCCTTTGTGGGGGATGGCGGGGAGCTGTTTTTT.

This sequence joins TRBV4-1 and TRBJ2-5, with D tentatively TRBD1 (5 bases). Trimming removed 3 bases from V and 2 bases from J, with 19 bases in between. In germline, CDR1 is MGHRA, CDR2 YSYEKL. This CDR3 has 17 amino acids. Written as DNA, the CDR3 is TGCGCCAGCAGCCACTGGGGTCTGGCAGGGCCACAAGAGACCCAGTACTTC. Encoded protein: CASSHWGLAGPQETQYF.